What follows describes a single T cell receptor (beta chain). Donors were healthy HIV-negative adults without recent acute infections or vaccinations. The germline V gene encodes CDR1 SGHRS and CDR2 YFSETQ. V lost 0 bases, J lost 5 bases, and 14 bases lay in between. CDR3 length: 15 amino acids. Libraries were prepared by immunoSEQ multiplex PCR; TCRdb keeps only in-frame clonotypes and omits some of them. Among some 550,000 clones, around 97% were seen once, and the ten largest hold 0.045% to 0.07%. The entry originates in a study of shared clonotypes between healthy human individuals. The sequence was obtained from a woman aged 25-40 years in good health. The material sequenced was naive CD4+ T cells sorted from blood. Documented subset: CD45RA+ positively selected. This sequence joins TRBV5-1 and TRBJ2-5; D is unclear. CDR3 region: CASSLASTISETQYF. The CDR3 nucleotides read TGCGCCAGCAGCTTGGCCTCAACAATCTCCGAGACCCAGTACTTC.